Presented here are 16 T cell receptor beta chains from one specimen sequenced in a study of tumor-infiltrating lymphocytes in primary liver carcinoma. Taking about 18-32 mg of unsorted bulk tissue, the authors co-extracted RNA and DNA. Total RNA amounting to around 530 ng was the source from which TCR beta cDNA was made with a constant-region primer. Employing slightly modified ARM-PCR, three nested multiplex PCR rounds were run, and these gave rise to the TCR beta libraries. TRBV1-TRBV30 forward primers paired with a C-beta reverse primer were used in the first two PCR rounds, which ran roughly 9 cycles each. A single record per CDR3 protein comes from TCRdb applying MiXCR to the multiplex PCR reads. The sample yields about 120,000 distinct CDR3 sequences, less than 80% seen once. Source material: liver tumor tissue from sampling region 1. Described subset: tumor region T1, superior pole. These receptor sequences come from an older woman with primary liver carcinoma and hepatitis B virus infection.

Turning to this clonotype: A much larger clone is a single base away; this may be a read error. The chain carries TRBV5-6 and TRBJ2-5; 8 positions agree with TRBD2. Germline loops: CDR1 SGHDT, CDR2 YYEEEE. The V gene end was trimmed by 1 base and the J gene end by 5 bases; junction bases not matched to a gene: 7. The CDR3 has 15 amino acids. CDR3 sequence reads: CASSLTGTRFETQYF. CDR3 DNA: TGTGCCAGCAGCTTGACCGGGACTAGATTTGAGACCCAGTACTTC.

CDR3 coding DNA: TGTGCCAGCAAGCGTAGACAGGGGGGATACGAGCAGTACTTC. It specifies CASKRRQGGYEQYF. The chain carries TRBV28 and TRBJ2-7; 9 bases agree with TRBD1. The CDR3 has 14 residues. Germline loops: CDR1 MDHEN, CDR2 SYDVKM. Trimming at V came to 7 bases and at J to 4 bases, leaving 8 bases not matched to a gene.

Remarks on this clonotype: One end of the junction is discordant with germline, which a read error may explain. The V call is TRBV7-8, the J call TRBJ2-7, with 7 bases aligning to TRBD2. Germline V gene data show CDR1 as SGHVS and CDR2 as FQNEAQ. This CDR3 contains 16 residues. CDR3 bases: TGTGTCAGCGGCTCATCGGGACTACCGGTTTACTACGAGCAGTACTTC. This translates into CVSGSSGLPVYYEQYF.

J is TRBJ2-6 and V is TRBV28; 10 nucleotides line up with TRBD1. CDR3 size: 21 residues. Trimming at V came to 6 bases and at J to 2 bases, leaving 19 bases not matched to a gene. Germline CDR1 is MDHEN and CDR2 is SYDVKM. CDR3 protein: CASRPPTVRDRGRPGANVLTF. In DNA, the CDR3 is TGTGCCAGCAGGCCCCCAACGGTACGGGACAGGGGCCGTCCTGGGGCCAACGTCCTGACTTTC.

On this clonotype: A read error may be the cause here, since a much bigger clone is one base away. J is TRBJ2-1 and V is TRBV12-5; possible D gene TRBD1, 6 bases. Trimming cost V 1 base and J 7 bases, with 11 bases left between them. The length of the CDR3 is 14 residues. Germline lookup yields CDR1 LGHNT and CDR2 FRNRAP. The chain's CDR3 is CASGLGQEVNEQFF. DNA of the CDR3: TGTGCTAGTGGTTTGGGACAGGAAGTAAATGAGCAGTTCTTC.

With regard to this clonotype: Its ends do not fully match the called genes, so a read error is possible. The chain links TRBV14 to TRBJ2-1, with TRBD1 as a possible D gene (6 bases). This CDR3 is 13 amino acids long. Looked up from germline, CDR1 is SGHDN and CDR2 is FVKESK. The CDR3 bases are TGTGCCAGCAGCCGAAGGGGGACGGGTGAGCAGTTTTTC. The encoded protein is CASSRRGTGEQFF.

Points on this clonotype: A much larger clone differs by one base, so this may be a read error. The chain combines TRBV5-1 with TRBJ2-1; D not resolved. This CDR3 is built from 12 residues. The germline V gene encodes CDR1 SGHRS and CDR2 YFSETQ. This CDR3 reads CDSSLAYNEQFF. As DNA, the CDR3 is TGCGACAGCAGCTTGGCCTACAATGAGCAGTTCTTC.

This sequence joins TRBV20-1 and TRBJ1-3, with D uncertain. CDR1 is DFQATT, CDR2 SNEGSKA, per germline (reference sequence). The length of the CDR3 is 16 residues. Trimming took 1 base from V and 3 from J, leaving 16 bases between them. This CDR3 reads CSARGTSKRGGNTIYF. Here the CDR3 DNA reads TGCAGTGCTAGAGGGACCTCGAAGAGAGGTGGAAACACCATATATTTT.

Regarding this clonotype: This may stem from a read error, because a much larger clone lies one nucleotide away. Here the CDR3 DNA reads TGTGCCAGCACCCTTAAGGGTCAGCCCCAGTATTTT. This translates into CASTLKGQPQYF. The J gene is TRBJ1-5, the V gene TRBV12-3 or TRBV12-4; the D is unclear. The end of the DNA is better explained by TRBJ2-3, so the J call may be wrong. This CDR3 is 12 amino acids long.

This clonotype was counted a few times. V and J are TRBV28 and TRBJ2-1; no firm D call. The CDR3 is 12 residues long. The V gene lost 3 bases and the J gene lost 7 bases, with 7 bases spanning the gap. Germline CDR1 reads MDHEN; CDR2 reads SYDVKM. The CDR3 here is CASSLVENEQFF. The CDR3 DNA is TGTGCCAGCAGTTTGGTAGAGAATGAGCAGTTCTTC.

The gene calls are TRBV28 and TRBJ2-5, with no clear D. V was cut by 2 bases and J by 1 base, with 8 bases left in between. The CDR3 extends over 14 amino acids. The germline CDR1 and CDR2 sequences are MDHEN and SYDVKM. Here the CDR3 reads CASSLGRLQETQYF. CDR3 sequence (DNA): TGTGCCAGCAGTTTAGGACGACTCCAAGAGACCCAGTACTTC. The full variable domain, its missing parts supplied by reference TRBV28 and TRBJ2-5, is DVKVTQSSRYLVKRTGEKVFLECVQDMDHENMFWYRQDPGLGLRLIYFSYDVKMKEKGDIPEGYSVSREKKERFSLILESASTNQTSMYLCASSLGRLQETQYFGPGTRLLVL.

The chain is built from TRBV7-9 and TRBJ2-7; TRBD2 agrees at 7 bases. V lost 5 bases, J lost 4 bases, and 14 bases stayed unmatched. Germline V gene lookup returns CDR1 SEHNR and CDR2 FQNEAQ (reference sequence). The CDR3 runs to 16 residues. CDR3 amino acids: CASSPGGPGGRYEQYF. DNA of the CDR3: TGTGCCAGCAGCCCCGGTGGCCCGGGAGGAAGGTACGAGCAGTACTTC. The full variable domain, rest sourced from reference TRBV7-9 and TRBJ2-7, is DTGVSQNPRHKITKRGQNVTFRCDPISEHNRLYWYRQTLGQGPEFLTYFQNEAQLEKSRLLSDRFSAERPKGSFSTLEIQRTEQGDSAMYLCASSPGGPGGRYEQYFGPGTRLTVT.

A remark on this clonotype: This may come from a read error, since a much larger clone is one base off. The chain joins TRBV6-5 to TRBJ2-1, with 9 bases matching TRBD2. The germline V gene encodes CDR1 MNHEY and CDR2 SVGAGI. V gave up 7 bases and J gave up 4 bases; unmatched junction bases: 8. The CDR3 extends over 15 amino acids. The CDR3 nucleotides read TGTGCCAGCACCCTCGGGACTAGCAGTTACAATGAGCAGTTCTTC. Protein sequence: CASTLGTSSYNEQFF.

V is TRBV11-2 and J is TRBJ2-1; D is ambiguous. Trimming left V 7 bases short and J 10 bases short, with 14 bases between. The CDR3 runs to 12 residues. Germline assignment: CDR1 SGHAT and CDR2 FQNNGV. This CDR3 reads CASNPQIREQFF. The CDR3 DNA follows: TGTGCCAGCAATCCTCAAATTCGAGAGCAGTTCTTC.

This clonotype has more than one count but fewer than ten. The rearrangement uses TRBV5-1 and TRBJ2-5, with D perhaps matching TRBD1 or TRBD2 (5 bases each). V was trimmed by 1 base and J by 0 bases, leaving 16 bases between them. The CDR3 runs 17 residues. Germline V gives CDR1 SGHRS, CDR2 YFSETQ. This CDR3 is CASSLRRLEGYQETQYF. In DNA, the CDR3 is TGCGCCAGCAGCTTGAGGCGGCTAGAGGGGTACCAAGAGACCCAGTACTTC.

Worth noting for this clonotype: A junction boundary mismatches the germline segment, possibly from a read error. The V and J genes are TRBV10-2 and TRBJ2-1; TRBD2 is a possible D gene (5 bases). The CDR3 has 15 residues. CDR1 and CDR2 (germline): WSHSY, SAAADI. The CDR3 loop reads CASSEFVGAKDEKFF. CDR3 coding DNA: TGCGCCAGCAGTGAGTTTGTGGGAGCTAAGGATGAGAAGTTCTTC.